Shown below are 9 T cell receptor beta chains from a single sample sequenced in a study of blood T cells in healthy people across ages. Alongside a J-beta primer mix, a sample-barcoded 5' primer served in a second PCR lasting about 7 to 11 cycles. TCRdb recomputed calls from the 5' RACE reads with MiXCR, one row per CDR3 protein. This table has around 1,900,000 distinct CDR3 sequences, 30% to 40% appearing once. Sequenced material: blood. These receptors were collected from a human donor in good health.

This sequence joins TRBV6-5 and TRBJ1-1; tentative D call: TRBD1 (5 bases). V lost 7 bases and J 1 base, leaving 13 bases between the germline ends. The CDR3 covers 14 residues. CDR1 MNHEY and CDR2 SVGAGI come from the germline V gene. The CDR3 coding sequence is TGTGCCAGCACCCTGGGACGGTGGAACACTGAAGCTTTCTTT. Its translation is CASTLGRWNTEAFF.

This clonotype was seen a few times. The chain links TRBV18 to TRBJ2-5; D is undetermined. The end of the DNA aligns better with TRBJ2-7, so the J call may be wrong. The CDR3 loop spans 15 amino acids. Germline V lookup: CDR1 KGHSH, CDR2 LQKENI. CDR3 bases: TGTGCCAGCTCACTGACCGGCCCAAAAGATTACGAGCAGTACTTC. This gives the protein CASSLTGPKDYEQYF.

V and J are TRBV20-1 and TRBJ1-3; possible D gene TRBD1, 6 bases. CDR1 is DFQATT, CDR2 SNEGSKA, per germline (reference sequence). V was trimmed by 6 bases and J by 2 bases, leaving 23 bases between them. This CDR3 is 17 amino acids long. The CDR3 DNA reads TGCAGTGCCCTGACCTGGGGGGGCGCGGGACCTGGAAACACCATATATTTT. It codes for CSALTWGGAGPGNTIYF.

Concerning this clonotype: At one of its ends the junction is not consistent with the germline gene, which may arise from a read error. The CDR3 protein is CASPYGGASGNYGCTF. CDR3 bases: TGTGCCAGCCCTTACGGGGGAGCCTCTGGGAACTATGGCTGCACCTTC. The chain recombines TRBV7-2 with TRBJ1-2; D may be TRBD1 (5 bases). The CDR3 runs 16 residues. Germline loops: CDR1 SGHTA, CDR2 FQGNSA. Using reference TRBV7-2 and TRBJ1-2 for the parts outside the CDR3, the full variable domain is GAGVSQSPSNKVTEKGKDVELRCDPISGHTALYWYRQSLGQGLEFLIYFQGNSAPDKSGLPSDRFSAERTGGSVSTLTIQRTQQEDSAVYLCASPYGGASGNYGCTFGSGTRLTVV.

This clonotype was counted many times. The rearrangement uses TRBV27 and TRBJ2-5; 8 nucleotides agree with TRBD2. CDR1 is MNHEY, CDR2 SMNVEV, per germline (reference sequence). The ends lost 0 bases at V and 7 bases at J; junction bases unmatched: 19. The CDR3 length is 19 residues. The DNA for the CDR3 is TGTGCCAGCAGTTTATCGACAGTCGCGGCTAGCGGGCCCTGGGGGACCCAGTACTTC. Translation: CASSLSTVAASGPWGTQYF.

The rearrangement links TRBV6-5 to TRBJ2-3; D unresolved. The length of the CDR3 is 16 residues. Trimming shortened V by 0 bases and J by 0 bases, and 10 bases separated the two germline ends. In germline, CDR1 is MNHEY, CDR2 SVGAGI. The CDR3 loop reads CASSYSSTSSTDTQYF. CDR3 coding DNA: TGTGCCAGCAGTTACTCGTCTACTTCCAGCACAGATACGCAGTATTTT.

J is TRBJ2-4 and V is TRBV7-9; no definite D call. Per the germline V gene, CDR1 is SEHNR and CDR2 is FQNEAQ (reference sequence). V gave up 4 bases and J gave up 12 bases, with 13 bases separating them. This CDR3 has 12 residues. The CDR3 DNA reads TGTGCCAGCAGCTGGGGAACCCGAAATCAGTACTTC. Its protein product is CASSWGTRNQYF.

V usage is TRBV5-1 and J usage is TRBJ1-6; TRBD1 matches 10 bases. The CDR3 length is 18 residues. Germline CDR1 reads SGHRS; CDR2 reads YFSETQ. With V trimmed by 1 base and J by 6 bases, 10 bases remained unmatched. For the CDR3, the DNA is TGCGCCAGCAGCTTGTGGCCCCGGGACAGGGGCCGTAATTCACCCCTCCACTTT. This sequence encodes CASSLWPRDRGRNSPLHF.

This clonotype was seen a handful of times. The chain recombines TRBV5-1 with TRBJ2-7; 8 bases fit TRBD1. The CDR3 is 16 amino acids. V lost 5 bases, J lost 2 bases, and 12 bases stayed unmatched. Germline CDR1 SGHRS, CDR2 YFSETQ. CDR3 amino acids: CASRTRQGPGPYEQYF. The DNA for the CDR3 is TGCGCCAGCAGAACCAGACAGGGGCCAGGACCCTACGAGCAGTACTTC.